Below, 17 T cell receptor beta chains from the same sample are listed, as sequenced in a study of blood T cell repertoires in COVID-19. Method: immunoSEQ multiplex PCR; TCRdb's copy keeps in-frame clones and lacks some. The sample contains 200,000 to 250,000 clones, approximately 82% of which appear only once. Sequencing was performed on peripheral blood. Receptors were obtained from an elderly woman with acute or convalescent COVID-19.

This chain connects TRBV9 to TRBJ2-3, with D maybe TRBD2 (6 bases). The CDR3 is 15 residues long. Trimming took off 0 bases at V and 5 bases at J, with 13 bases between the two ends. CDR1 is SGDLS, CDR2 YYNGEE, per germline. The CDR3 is CASSVAGRSGDTQYF. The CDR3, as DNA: TGTGCCAGCAGCGTAGCGGGGAGGAGTGGAGATACGCAGTATTTT.

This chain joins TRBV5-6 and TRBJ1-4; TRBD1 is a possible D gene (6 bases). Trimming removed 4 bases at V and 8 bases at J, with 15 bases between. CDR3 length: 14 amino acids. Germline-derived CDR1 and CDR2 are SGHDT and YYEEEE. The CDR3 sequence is CASSPHGGREKLFF. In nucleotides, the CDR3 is TGTGCCAGCAGCCCCCACGGGGGGCGCGAAAAACTGTTTTTT.

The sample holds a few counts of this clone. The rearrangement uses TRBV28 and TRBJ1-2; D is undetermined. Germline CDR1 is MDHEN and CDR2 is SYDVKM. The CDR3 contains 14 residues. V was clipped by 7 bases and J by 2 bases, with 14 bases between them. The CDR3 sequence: CASTPRVRNYGYTF. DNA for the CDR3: TGTGCCAGCACCCCGAGGGTCCGCAACTATGGCTACACCTTC.

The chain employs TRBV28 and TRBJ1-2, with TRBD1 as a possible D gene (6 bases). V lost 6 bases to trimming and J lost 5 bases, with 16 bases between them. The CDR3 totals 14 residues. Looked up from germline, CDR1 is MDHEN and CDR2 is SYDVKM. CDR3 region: CASRLQGSLYGYTF. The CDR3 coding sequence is TGTGCCAGCAGACTACAGGGCTCGCTATATGGCTACACCTTC.

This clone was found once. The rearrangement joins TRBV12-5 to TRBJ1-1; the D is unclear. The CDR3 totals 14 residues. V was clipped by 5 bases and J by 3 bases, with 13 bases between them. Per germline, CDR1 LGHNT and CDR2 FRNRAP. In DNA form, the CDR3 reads TGTGCTAGTGGTCCCCCGAGGGTTGACACTGAAGCTTTCTTT. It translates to CASGPPRVDTEAFF.

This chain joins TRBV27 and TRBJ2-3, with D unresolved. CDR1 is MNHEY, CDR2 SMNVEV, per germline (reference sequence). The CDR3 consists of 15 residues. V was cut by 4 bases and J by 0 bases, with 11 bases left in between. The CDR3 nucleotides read TGTGCCAGCAGTTCAACAGTTTCTAGCACAGATACGCAGTATTTT. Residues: CASSSTVSSTDTQYF.

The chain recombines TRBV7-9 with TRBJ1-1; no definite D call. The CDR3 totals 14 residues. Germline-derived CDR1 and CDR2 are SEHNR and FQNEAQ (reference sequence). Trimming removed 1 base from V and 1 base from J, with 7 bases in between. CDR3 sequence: CASSLGRENTEAFF. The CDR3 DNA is TGTGCCAGCAGCTTAGGGCGGGAGAACACTGAAGCTTTCTTT.

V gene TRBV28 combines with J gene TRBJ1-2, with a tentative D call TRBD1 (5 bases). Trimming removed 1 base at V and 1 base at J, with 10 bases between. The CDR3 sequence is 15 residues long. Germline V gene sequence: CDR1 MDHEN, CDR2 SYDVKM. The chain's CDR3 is CASSLFSGNNYGYTF. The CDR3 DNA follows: TGTGCCAGCAGTTTATTCTCAGGGAATAACTATGGCTACACCTTC.

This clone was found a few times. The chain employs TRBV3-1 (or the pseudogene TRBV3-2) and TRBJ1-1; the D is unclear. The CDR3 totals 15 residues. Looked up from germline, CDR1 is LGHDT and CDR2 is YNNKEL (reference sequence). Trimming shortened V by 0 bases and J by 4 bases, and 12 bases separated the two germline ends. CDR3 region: CASSQEFDGFTEAFF. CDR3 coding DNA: TGTGCCAGCAGCCAAGAATTCGACGGGTTCACTGAAGCTTTCTTT.

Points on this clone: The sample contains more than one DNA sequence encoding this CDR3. Here the CDR3 reads CASSLAGAYGYTF. The CDR3 bases are TGTGCCAGCAGTTTGGCAGGGGCATATGGCTACACCTTC. The chain links TRBV12-3 or TRBV12-4 to TRBJ1-2; tentative D call: TRBD1 (6 bases). This CDR3 has 13 amino acids. Trimming took off 3 bases at V and 5 bases at J, with 10 bases between the two ends.

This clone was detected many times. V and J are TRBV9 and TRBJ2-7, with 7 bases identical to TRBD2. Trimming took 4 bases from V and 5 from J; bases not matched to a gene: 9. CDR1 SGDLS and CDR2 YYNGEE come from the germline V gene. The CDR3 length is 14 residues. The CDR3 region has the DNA TGTGCCAGCAGCTTGGGAGGGGCATGGCACGAGCAGTACTTC. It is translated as CASSLGGAWHEQYF.

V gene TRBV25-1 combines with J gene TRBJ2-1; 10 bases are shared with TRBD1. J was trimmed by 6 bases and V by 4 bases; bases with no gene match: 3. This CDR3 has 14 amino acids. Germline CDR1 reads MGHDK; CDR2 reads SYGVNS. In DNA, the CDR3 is TGTGCCAGCAGTGGATGGGACAGGGGCAATGAGCAGTTCTTC. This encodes CASSGWDRGNEQFF.

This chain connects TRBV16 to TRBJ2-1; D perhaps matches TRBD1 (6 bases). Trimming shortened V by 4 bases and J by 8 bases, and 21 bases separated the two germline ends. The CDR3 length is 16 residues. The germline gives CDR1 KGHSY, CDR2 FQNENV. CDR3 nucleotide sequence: TGTGCCAGCAGCCCGGAGAGGGGGTCCCTTAGGGATGAGCAGTTCTTC. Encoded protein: CASSPERGSLRDEQFF.

The CDR3 DNA sequence: TGTGCCTGGAGTGTACTTCCCAAGGGGCCCCAGTACTTC. This sequence encodes CAWSVLPKGPQYF. The chain couples TRBV30 to TRBJ2-5; TRBD1 might be the D (5 bases). Trimming pared 0 bases from V and 9 bases from J, leaving 14 bases between. Germline assignment: CDR1 GTSNPN and CDR2 SVGIG (reference sequence). This CDR3 has 13 residues.

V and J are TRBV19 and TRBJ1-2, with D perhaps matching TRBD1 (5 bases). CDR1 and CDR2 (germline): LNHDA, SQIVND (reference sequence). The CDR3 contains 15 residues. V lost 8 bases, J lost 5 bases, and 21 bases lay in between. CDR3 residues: CASFPGGEIGYGYTF. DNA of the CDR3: TGTGCCAGTTTCCCCGGAGGGGAGATAGGGTATGGCTACACCTTC.

CDR3 nucleotide sequence: TGTGCCAGCAGCCAAGGGGGCGTTGAGACCCAGTACTTC. This translates into CASSQGGVETQYF. V gene TRBV6-5 combines with J gene TRBJ2-5; 7 positions agree with TRBD1. J gave up 5 bases and V 6 bases, and 6 bases lay outside the gene matches. The CDR3 has 13 amino acids. The germline V gene has CDR1 MNHEY and CDR2 SVGAGI.

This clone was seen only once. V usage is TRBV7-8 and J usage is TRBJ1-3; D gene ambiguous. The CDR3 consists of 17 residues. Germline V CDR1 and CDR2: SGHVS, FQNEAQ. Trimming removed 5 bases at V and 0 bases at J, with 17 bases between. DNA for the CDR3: TGTGCCAGCAGCCCAGAGGGATGGGCCAGCTCTGGAAACACCATATATTTT. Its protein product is CASSPEGWASSGNTIYF.